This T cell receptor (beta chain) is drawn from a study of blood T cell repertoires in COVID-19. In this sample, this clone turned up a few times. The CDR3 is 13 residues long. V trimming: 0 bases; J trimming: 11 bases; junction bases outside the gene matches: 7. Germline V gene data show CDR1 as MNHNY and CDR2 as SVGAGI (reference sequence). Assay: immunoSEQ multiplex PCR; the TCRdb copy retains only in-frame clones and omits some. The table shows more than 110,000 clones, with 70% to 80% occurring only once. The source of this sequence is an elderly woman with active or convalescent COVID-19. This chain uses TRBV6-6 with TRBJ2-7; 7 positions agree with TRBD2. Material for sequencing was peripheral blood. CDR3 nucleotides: TGTGCCAGCAGTTACTCGCTAGCGGCGTATAAGTACTTC. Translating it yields CASSYSLAAYKYF.